This TCR beta chain emerged from a study of blood T cell repertoires in COVID-19. Study-level background: Sites in the United States, Italy and Spain provided acute and convalescent COVID-19 samples. PBMCs, B-cell-depleted T cells, or T cells were the source of the cDNA or gDNA that made up the material.

Participants in the exposed group had met a COVID-19 case in the 2 weeks before joining the study. In the authors' methods: For nucleated cells, counts were estimated from reference gene primer amplification. Assay: immunoSEQ multiplex PCR; the TCRdb copy retains only in-frame clones and omits some. The V and J calls and clone size were taken over from that table, and D and trimming were inferred from the DNA. This sample has more than 350,000 clones; 70% to 90% occur once, and the top ten carry approximately 1.5%. Per germline, CDR1 MDHEN and CDR2 SYDVKM. The CDR3 totals 14 residues. Germline trimming cut 4 bases from V and 3 bases from J; bases unmatched to any gene: 6.

The TCR originated in a woman between 18 and 29 years old who had been exposed to COVID-19. The V gene is TRBV28, the J gene TRBJ2-7, with 7 nucleotides matching TRBD2. The specimen was PBMCs or T cells enriched from blood (not recorded which). The CDR3: CASSYQGLGYEQYF. As DNA, the CDR3 is TGTGCCAGCAGTTATCAAGGACTAGGCTACGAGCAGTACTTC.